A selection of T cell receptor beta chains follows, all from one sample in a study of blood T cell repertoires in COVID-19. The protocol was immunoSEQ multiplex PCR, while the TCRdb copy is restricted to in-frame clones and leaves out a portion. The table includes roughly 93,000 clones, approximately 84% detected once. Specimen: peripheral blood. Receptor source: a woman older than 75 with acute or convalescent COVID-19. CDR3s leave out the opening cysteine and the closing phenylalanine or tryptophan.

V gene	J gene	CDR3 protein
TRBV30	TRBJ1-3	AWDQGSGNTIY
TRBV11-2	TRBJ1-1	ASSFQGSEAF
TRBV25-1	TRBJ2-7	ASSEYLRGRSEQY
TRBV6-2/TRBV6-3	TRBJ2-6	ASSYGQGPTGANVLT
TRBV13	TRBJ2-3	ASSLAAGGVYTDTQY
TRBV19	TRBJ1-5	ASSPTGSHSNQPQH
TRBV6-2/TRBV6-3	TRBJ2-4	ASSSGGILAKNIQY
TRBV5-6	TRBJ2-2	ASSLGRNTGELF
TRBV5-1	TRBJ2-5	ASSLQGAVGETQY
TRBV19	TRBJ2-3	ASSILTVGDTQY
TRBV30	TRBJ1-2	ASYREGYT
TRBV12-3/TRBV12-4	TRBJ1-2	ASSSERVYGYT
TRBV30	TRBJ1-4	ACNVAGGSYEKLF
TRBV28	TRBJ1-2	ASSFDWRLGNYGYT
TRBV5-1	TRBJ1-4	ASSLSRTGAEEKLF
TRBV11-3	TRBJ2-5	ASSRGGTGQETQY
TRBV7-2	TRBJ1-5	ASSFYDQPQH
TRBV19	TRBJ2-3	ASSIGLGETDTQY
TRBV10-3	TRBJ2-7	AARTGDEQY
TRBV6-6	TRBJ2-7	ASSRQGTGSYEQY
TRBV29-1	TRBJ2-1	SGGGQSYNEQF
TRBV20-1	TRBJ1-2	SASPDDRGRANYGYT
TRBV5-1	TRBJ2-4	ASSAQGAKNIQY
TRBV7-3	TRBJ2-1	ASSSRGGSYNEQF
TRBV2	TRBJ1-2	ASKSDYGDYGYT
TRBV9	TRBJ2-7	ASSPEFRDEQY
TRBV5-4	TRBJ2-7	ASSPGGTSGGDEQY
TRBV6-6	TRBJ2-5	ASSYWGGRETQY
TRBV5-8	TRBJ2-3	ASSSRSADTQY
TRBV12-3/TRBV12-4	TRBJ1-2	ASAPSGGRGYT
TRBV6-5	TRBJ2-3	ASRTTRTDTQY
TRBV6-5	TRBJ1-2	ASSPSGVRNYGYT
TRBV5-5	TRBJ1-1	ASSLQSNTEAF
TRBV27	TRBJ2-7	ASSFGQGKGYEQY
TRBV7-9	TRBJ2-3	ASSFRSGTGGGDTQY
TRBV9	TRBJ2-3	ASSVATAGGGTDTQY
TRBV19	TRBJ1-5	ASSPHRGQSNQPQH
TRBV6-2/TRBV6-3	TRBJ2-2	ASSYSFTGELF
TRBV3-1/TRBV3-2	TRBJ2-7	ASSQLTGGSYEQY
TRBV15	TRBJ1-6	ATSRLGTGFQPLH
TRBV12-3/TRBV12-4	TRBJ1-1	ASDRRGTEAF
TRBV5-6	TRBJ2-3	ASSLDTRGSDTQY
TRBV5-4	TRBJ1-3	ASSLQTGAGNTIY
TRBV7-2	TRBJ1-5	ASSPEQGGNQPQH
TRBV15	TRBJ2-5	ATSRGRHYSQETQY
TRBV5-1	TRBJ1-1	ASSFSRGETEAF
TRBV15	TRBJ1-2	ATSRGGQGNYGYT
TRBV14	TRBJ2-4	ASSQTGQILNIQY
TRBV6-6	TRBJ1-6	ASSYSYGTGSSPLH
TRBV13	TRBJ2-6	ASSLGLGQGITGANVLT
TRBV6-6	TRBJ1-2	ASSLPQGWGYT
TRBV5-1	TRBJ2-5	ASERGDQETQY
TRBV24-1	TRBJ2-1	ATSRGGGNNEQF
TRBV4-3	TRBJ1-3	ASSQVTAGNTIY
TRBV28	TRBJ1-5	ASTQRRSSNQPQH
TRBV10-1	TRBJ1-4	ASRPTRPNEKLF
TRBV11-2	TRBJ2-5	ASSSNTGTGTQY
TRBV7-9	TRBJ2-7	ASSLGGTGGINEQY
TRBV5-1	TRBJ2-7	ASSRTGGKDEQY